These T cell receptor beta chains were read from a single sample in a study of blood T cell repertoires in COVID-19. The table came from immunoSEQ multiplex PCR; TCRdb's copy has only in-frame clones and leaves some out. The repertoire includes around 36,000 clones, 82% of them detected once, and around 40% sits in the top ten. The sample consisted of peripheral blood. These receptors all stem from a man older than 75 with active or convalescent COVID-19. Each CDR3 is given with its conserved first and last residue. The D gene is left open where the match is weak. Expanded clones are given a class, and other clones once, few, many or no size at all.

V gene: TRBV30
D gene: .
clone size: .
J gene: TRBJ2-2
CDR3 protein: CAWRTGVRDTGELFF
CDR3 DNA: TGTGCCTGGAGGACGGGAGTAAGGGACACCGGGGAGCTGTTTTTT

V gene: TRBV3-1/TRBV3-2
D gene: .
clone size: .
J gene: TRBJ1-1
CDR3 protein: CASSPPEVFNTEAFF
CDR3 DNA: TGTGCCAGCAGTCCTCCCGAGGTCTTTAACACTGAAGCTTTCTTT

V gene: TRBV10-3
D gene: .
clone size: .
J gene: TRBJ1-1
CDR3 protein: CAISGGGQVNTEAFF
CDR3 DNA: TGTGCCATCAGTGGGGGGGGGCAGGTGAACACTGAAGCTTTCTTT

V gene: TRBV14
D gene: TRBD1
clone size: .
J gene: TRBJ2-2
CDR3 protein: CASSRRQGATGELFF
CDR3 DNA: TGTGCCAGCAGCCGCCGACAGGGAGCCACCGGGGAGCTGTTTTTT

V gene: TRBV28
D gene: TRBD1
clone size: .
J gene: TRBJ2-7
CDR3 protein: CASRRDRGHSYEQYF
CDR3 DNA: TGTGCCAGCAGGAGGGACAGGGGTCACTCCTACGAGCAGTACTTC

V gene: TRBV5-1
D gene: TRBD2
clone size: few
J gene: TRBJ2-2
CDR3 protein: CASSFLGLAGGDGTGELFF
CDR3 DNA: TGCGCCAGCAGCTTTCTCGGACTAGCGGGAGGTGACGGGACCGGGGAGCTGTTTTTT

V gene: TRBV9
D gene: .
clone size: once
J gene: TRBJ1-3
CDR3 protein: CASSVGDIGNTIYF
CDR3 DNA: TGTGCCAGCAGCGTAGGGGACATTGGAAACACCATATATTTT

V gene: TRBV2
D gene: .
clone size: .
J gene: TRBJ1-4
CDR3 protein: CASSANGRSYEKLFF
CDR3 DNA: TGTGCCAGCAGTGCCAACGGGAGGTCATACGAAAAACTGTTTTTT

V gene: TRBV4-3
D gene: .
clone size: .
J gene: TRBJ2-7
CDR3 protein: CASSQDRLQVYEQYF
CDR3 DNA: TGCGCCAGCAGCCAAGATCGTTTGCAGGTCTACGAGCAGTACTTC

V gene: TRBV5-8
D gene: .
clone size: .
J gene: TRBJ1-5
CDR3 protein: CASSFENQPQHF
CDR3 DNA: TGTGCCAGCAGCTTCGAGAATCAGCCCCAGCATTTT

V gene: TRBV19
D gene: TRBD2
clone size: .
J gene: TRBJ2-1
CDR3 protein: CASSPPGLAGGGYNEQFF
CDR3 DNA: TGTGCCAGTAGTCCCCCGGGACTAGCGGGAGGAGGCTACAATGAGCAGTTCTTC

V gene: TRBV4-2
D gene: .
clone size: .
J gene: TRBJ2-2
CDR3 protein: CASSQDLAGAGELFF
CDR3 DNA: TGTGCCAGCAGCCAAGATCTAGCCGGGGCCGGGGAGCTGTTTTTT

V gene: TRBV12-3/TRBV12-4
D gene: .
clone size: .
J gene: TRBJ1-2
CDR3 protein: CASSLNIQSGYTF
CDR3 DNA: TGTGCCAGCAGTTTAAACATTCAGTCCGGCTACACCTTC

V gene: TRBV3-1/TRBV3-2
D gene: .
clone size: .
J gene: TRBJ2-4
CDR3 protein: CASSQGGTVKNIQYF
CDR3 DNA: TGTGCCAGCAGCCAAGGTGGCACAGTCAAAAACATTCAGTACTTC

V gene: TRBV10-3
D gene: TRBD1
clone size: .
J gene: TRBJ1-4
CDR3 protein: CAISEIATGGSEKLFF
CDR3 DNA: TGTGCCATCAGTGAGATTGCGACAGGGGGCAGTGAAAAACTGTTTTTT

V gene: TRBV28
D gene: .
clone size: .
J gene: TRBJ2-5
CDR3 protein: CASSLPLLETQYF
CDR3 DNA: TGTGCCAGCAGTCTACCCCTATTAGAGACCCAGTACTTC